The TCR beta chain described here comes from a study of identical twins. A template switching step contributed a universal primer site, while unique molecular identifiers were present in the cDNA. TCRdb called the 5' RACE reads again in MiXCR, with one record for every CDR3 protein. The sample includes 1.5 million or so distinct CDR3 sequences, about 32% of them seen just once. Healthy Caucasians were all of the donors. Germline V gene lookup returns CDR1 DFQATT and CDR2 SNEGSKA (reference sequence). V dropped 3 bases and J dropped 9; count of bases not matched to a gene: 12. The CDR3 is 14 amino acids. Turning to this clonotype: What it binds is unknown.

Study-level points and caveats: Invariant populations such as MAIT and iNKT cells could partly muddle zero-insertion analyses. Researchers reported weaker excess twin sharing in beta out-of-frame sequences.

This receptor was obtained from a newborn girl in good health. The sequenced sample consisted of cord blood. The chain is built from TRBV20-1 and TRBJ1-2; 8 bases are shared with TRBD1. In nucleotides, the CDR3 is TGCAGTGCTAGTGAAGGACAGGGAGGGAAAAGCTACACCTTC. It encodes CSASEGQGGKSYTF.